This TCR beta chain was sequenced during a study of blood T cell repertoires in COVID-19. Study as a whole: In each case, the material was cDNA or gDNA derived from T cells, B-cell-depleted T cells, or PBMCs.

Some clones are missing from TCRdb's copy, which holds only in-frame ones; the method was immunoSEQ multiplex PCR. The sample includes about 190,000 clones, about 84% seen only once; the top ten take about 6%. What was sequenced was PBMCs or T cells enriched from blood (not recorded which). The receptor comes from a man between 40 and 49 years old with acute COVID-19.

Here the CDR3 reads CASGSRSGRNNEQFF. In DNA form, the CDR3 reads TGTGCCAGCGGTAGCCGTAGCGGGAGAAACAATGAGCAGTTCTTC. The chain is built from TRBV2 and TRBJ2-1; TRBD2 agrees at 9 bases. Trimming cost V 8 bases and J 5 bases; bases outside gene matches: 10. The CDR3 runs 15 residues. The germline CDR1 and CDR2 sequences are SNHLY and FYNNEI.